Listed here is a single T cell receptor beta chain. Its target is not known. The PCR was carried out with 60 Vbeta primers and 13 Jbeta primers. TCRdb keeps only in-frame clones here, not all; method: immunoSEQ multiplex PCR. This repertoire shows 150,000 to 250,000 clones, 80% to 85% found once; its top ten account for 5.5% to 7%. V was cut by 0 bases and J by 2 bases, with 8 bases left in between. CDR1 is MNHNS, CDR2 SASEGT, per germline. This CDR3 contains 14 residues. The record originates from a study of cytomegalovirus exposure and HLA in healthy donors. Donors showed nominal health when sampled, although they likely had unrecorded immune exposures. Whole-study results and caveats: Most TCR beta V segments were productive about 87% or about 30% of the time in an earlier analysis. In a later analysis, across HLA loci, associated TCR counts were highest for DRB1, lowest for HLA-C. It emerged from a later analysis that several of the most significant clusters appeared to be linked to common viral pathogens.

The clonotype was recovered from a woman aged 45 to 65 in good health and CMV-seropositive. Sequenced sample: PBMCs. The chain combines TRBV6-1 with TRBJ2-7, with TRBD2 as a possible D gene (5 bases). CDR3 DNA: TGTGCCAGCAGTGAAGCGGGAGTCCCCTACGAGCAGTACTTC. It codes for CASSEAGVPYEQYF.